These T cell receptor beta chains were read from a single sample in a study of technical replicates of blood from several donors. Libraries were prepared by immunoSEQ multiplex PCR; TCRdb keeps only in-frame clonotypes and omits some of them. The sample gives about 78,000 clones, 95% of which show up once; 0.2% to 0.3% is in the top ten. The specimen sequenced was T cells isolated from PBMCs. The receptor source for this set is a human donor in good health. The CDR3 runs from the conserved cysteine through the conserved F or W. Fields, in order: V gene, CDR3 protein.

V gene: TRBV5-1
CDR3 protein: CASSVVLTGANTGELFF

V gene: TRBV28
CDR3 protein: CASSLPPGGGEKLFF

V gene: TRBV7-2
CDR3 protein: CASSRTSGNTGELFF

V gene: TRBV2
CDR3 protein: CASSDSGGGTEAFF

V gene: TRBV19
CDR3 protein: CASTIQGAGNQPQHF

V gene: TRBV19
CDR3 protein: CASSIGGRGNTEAFF

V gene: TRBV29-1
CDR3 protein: CSVESQGGYEQYF

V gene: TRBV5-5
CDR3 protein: CASSRFTGGGEQYF

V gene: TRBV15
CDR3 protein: CATSSGGGNTEAFF

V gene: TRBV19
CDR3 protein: CARGTTGANVLTF

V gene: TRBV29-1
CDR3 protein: CSVGDGTAFEAFF

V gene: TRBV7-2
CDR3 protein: CASSLGVGKGAEQYF

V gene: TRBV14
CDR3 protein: CASSPTVSGGYTF

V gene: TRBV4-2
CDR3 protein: CASSQDLDTSYEQYF

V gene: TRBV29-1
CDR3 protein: CSVVSQDTEAFF

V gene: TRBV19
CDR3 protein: CASSIDRGKEKLFF

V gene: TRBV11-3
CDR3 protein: CASSLDPQGNYGYTF

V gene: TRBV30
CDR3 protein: CACLSRDRASEQYF

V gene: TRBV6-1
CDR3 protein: CASRDPGQGTYEQYF

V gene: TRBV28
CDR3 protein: CASTDPGLLTIEQFF

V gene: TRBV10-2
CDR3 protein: CATTDRAQLYEQYF

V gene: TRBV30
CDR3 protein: CAWNRGRRETQYF

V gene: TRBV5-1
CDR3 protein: CASSLVPTSGVVEQFF

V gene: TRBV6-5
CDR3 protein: CASSYRRPSGGDEQFF

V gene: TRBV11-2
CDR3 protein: CASSLGGEKLFF

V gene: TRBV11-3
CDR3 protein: CASSLIGTGDNEQFF

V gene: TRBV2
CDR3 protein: CASSSRQGRVNYGYTF

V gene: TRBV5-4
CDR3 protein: CASSLDSRGTDTQYF

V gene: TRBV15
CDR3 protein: CATSRAGGSFRGPDTQYF

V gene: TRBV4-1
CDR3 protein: CASSQYTGMRAKNIQYF

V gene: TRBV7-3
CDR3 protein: CASSLGGGRTDTQYF

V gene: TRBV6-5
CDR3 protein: CASSYGQGGYNEQFF

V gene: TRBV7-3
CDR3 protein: CASRLQGATDIQYF

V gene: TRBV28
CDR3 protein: CASSQGSHGYTF

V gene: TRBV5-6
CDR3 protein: CASSLGTVNYQEHF

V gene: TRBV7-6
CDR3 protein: CASSLEDRVEQFF

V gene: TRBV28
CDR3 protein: CASSPPRWTAYNEQFF

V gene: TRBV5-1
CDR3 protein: CASSLVAISTEAFF

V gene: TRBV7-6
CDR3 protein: CASRVSGGRSDEQFF

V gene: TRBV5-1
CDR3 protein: CASSHGASGTDTQYF

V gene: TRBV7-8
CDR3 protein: CASSFGTSGLSREQYF

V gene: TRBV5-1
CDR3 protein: CASSWRLADYNEQFF

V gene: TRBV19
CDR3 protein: CASSPIGLRLTEAFF

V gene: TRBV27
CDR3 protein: CASSLTAGAEAFF

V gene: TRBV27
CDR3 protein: CASSLTRRGGSYNEQFF

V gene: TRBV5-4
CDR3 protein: CASSLSGAGGIDGYTF

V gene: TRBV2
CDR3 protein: CARSGTLVGTEAFF

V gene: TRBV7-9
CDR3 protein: CASSLGTVQNSPLHF

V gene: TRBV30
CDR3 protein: CAWSARAGNEQFF

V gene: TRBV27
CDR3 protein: CASTSLSSYEQYF

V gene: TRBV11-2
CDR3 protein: CASSTSSTGGQDEQFF

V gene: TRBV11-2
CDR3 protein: CASSTDRGSDEQYF

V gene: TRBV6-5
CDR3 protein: CASFSGNYEQYF

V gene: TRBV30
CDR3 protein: CAWMTEDNEQFF

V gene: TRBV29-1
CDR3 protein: CSVEGGREGWSSYEQYF

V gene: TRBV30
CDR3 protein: CASAWTYPSTDTQYF

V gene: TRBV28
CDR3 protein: CASSSALAGGFYEQYF

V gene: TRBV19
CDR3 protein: CASRRQPNTEAFF

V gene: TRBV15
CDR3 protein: CATSRDSPYEQYF